This T cell receptor beta chain is from a study of control samples from healthy donors and cancer patients. Assay: immunoSEQ multiplex PCR; the TCRdb copy retains only in-frame clones and omits some. The table records 120,000 or so clones, less than 95% of them present only once. The sequencing input was blood. This receptor was obtained from a man aged 25-45 years in good health.

DNA of the CDR3: TGTGCCTGGAGTGGGCCGAGTACGGAACATGAAAAACTGTTTTTT. This translates into CAWSGPSTEHEKLFF. The chain joins TRBV30 to TRBJ1-4; no clear D gene. Trimming cost V 1 base and J 6 bases, with 15 bases left between them. This CDR3 is 15 amino acids long. CDR1 is GTSNPN and CDR2 is SVGIG in the germline V gene (reference sequence). Complete variable domain (other parts from reference TRBV30 and TRBJ1-4): SQTIHQWPATLVQPVGSPLSLECTVEGTSNPNLYWYRQAAGRGLQLLFYSVGIGQISSEVPQNLSASRPQDRQFILSSKKLLLSDSGFYLCAWSGPSTEHEKLFFGSGTQLSVL.